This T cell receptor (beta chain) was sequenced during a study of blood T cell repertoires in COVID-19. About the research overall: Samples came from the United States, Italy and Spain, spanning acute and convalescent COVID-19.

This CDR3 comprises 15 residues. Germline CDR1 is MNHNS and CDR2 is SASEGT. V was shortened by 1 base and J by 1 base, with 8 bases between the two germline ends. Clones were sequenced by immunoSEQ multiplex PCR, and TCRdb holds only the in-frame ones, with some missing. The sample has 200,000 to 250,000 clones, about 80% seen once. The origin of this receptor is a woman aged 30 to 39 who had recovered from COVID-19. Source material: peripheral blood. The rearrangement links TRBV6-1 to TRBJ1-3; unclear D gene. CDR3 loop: CASSEESGSGNTIYF. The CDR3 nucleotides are TGTGCCAGCAGTGAAGAATCAGGATCTGGAAACACCATATATTTT.